These 5 T cell receptor beta chains came from one sample sequenced in a study of shared clonotypes between healthy human individuals. Assay used: immunoSEQ multiplex PCR; TCRdb lists only in-frame clones, some missing. Among about 1.5 million clones listed, 95% to 99% were seen once. Sequenced: naive CD4+ T cells sorted from blood. Subset meaning: CD45RA+ positively selected. The receptors originated from a man younger than 45 in good health.

The chain combines TRBV28 with TRBJ2-1; 7 nucleotides agree with TRBD2. The CDR3 covers 17 residues. Looked up from germline, CDR1 is MDHEN and CDR2 is SYDVKM. V gave up 2 bases and J gave up 4 bases; unmatched junction bases: 11. The CDR3 coding sequence is TGTGCCAGCAGTTTAACCGTGGTGGGAGGGGCTTACAATGAGCAGTTCTTC. The encoded protein is CASSLTVVGGAYNEQFF.

The rearrangement uses TRBV29-1 and TRBJ2-3; 7 bases agree with TRBD1. This CDR3 has 13 residues. The V segment lost 3 bases and the J segment 4 bases; nucleotides outside the gene matches: 4. Germline V gives CDR1 SQVTM, CDR2 ANQGSEA. The CDR3, as DNA: TGCAGCGTTGAGAGGGGGCGCGCAGATACGCAGTATTTT. This sequence encodes CSVERGRADTQYF.

This chain links TRBV5-1 with TRBJ2-5; tentatively, D is TRBD2 (6 bases). The CDR3 spans 15 residues. The V gene lost 4 bases and the J gene lost 5 bases, with 18 bases spanning the gap. Germline assignment: CDR1 SGHRS and CDR2 YFSETQ. DNA of the CDR3: TGCGCCAGCAGCCCTGCCGAGGAGGGCCTGGAGACCCAGTACTTC. Amino acids: CASSPAEEGLETQYF.

The chain recombines TRBV12-5 with TRBJ2-7; the D gene is possibly TRBD2 (6 bases). This CDR3 has 16 amino acids. Germline CDR1 LGHNT, CDR2 FRNRAP. Trimming took off 0 bases at V and 2 bases at J, with 14 bases between the two ends. CDR3 residues: CASGLVLGTGTYEQYF. The CDR3 nucleotides are TGTGCTAGTGGTTTGGTACTGGGGACTGGGACCTACGAGCAGTACTTC.

This chain joins TRBV2 and TRBJ2-7; 7 nucleotides line up with TRBD1. Germline loops: CDR1 SNHLY, CDR2 FYNNEI. The J segment lost 3 bases and the V segment lost 10 bases, leaving 3 bases of the junction unmatched. The CDR3 totals 11 residues. This CDR3 reads CATGQLYEQYF. In DNA form, the CDR3 reads TGTGCCACGGGACAGCTCTACGAGCAGTACTTC.